The source of this TCR beta chain is a study of cytomegalovirus exposure and HLA in healthy donors. PCR primers comprised 60 Vbeta and 13 Jbeta primers. This table comes from immunoSEQ multiplex PCR, and its TCRdb copy is limited to in-frame clones, with some not included. The sample includes 85,000 to 110,000 clones, roughly 77% seen only once; the top ten take 10%. From germline, CDR1 is SGHTA and CDR2 FQGTGA. J lost 5 bases, V lost 4 bases, and 6 bases had no gene match. The CDR3 totals 16 residues. The sequenced sample was PBMCs. The chain employs TRBV7-3 and TRBJ2-1, with TRBD2 matching 12 bases. The sequence was collected from a young woman in good health and CMV-seropositive. The CDR3 DNA follows: TGTGCCAGCAGCTCCCGACTAGCGGGAGAACACAATGAGCAGTTCTTC. It codes for CASSSRLAGEHNEQFF.